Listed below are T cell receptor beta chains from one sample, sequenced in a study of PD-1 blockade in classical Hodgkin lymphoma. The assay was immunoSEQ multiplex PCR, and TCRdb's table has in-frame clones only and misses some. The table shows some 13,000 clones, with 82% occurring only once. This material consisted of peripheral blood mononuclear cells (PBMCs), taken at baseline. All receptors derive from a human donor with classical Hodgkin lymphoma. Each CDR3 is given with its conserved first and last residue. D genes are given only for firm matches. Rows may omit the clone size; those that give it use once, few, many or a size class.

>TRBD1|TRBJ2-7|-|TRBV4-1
CASSQTGTGAGEQYF
TGCGCCAGCAGCCAGACCGGGACAGGGGCCGGAGAGCAGTACTTC
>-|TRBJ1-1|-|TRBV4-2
CASSAPQGRDTEAFF
TGTGCCAGCAGCGCCCCTCAGGGTCGTGACACTGAAGCTTTCTTT
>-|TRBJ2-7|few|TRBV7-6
CASSVLAVSLEDEQYF
TGTGCCAGCAGCGTCCTTGCGGTCTCTCTAGAGGACGAGCAGTACTTC
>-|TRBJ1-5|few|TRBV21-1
CASSKGRTVGQPQHF
TGTGCCAGCAGCAAAGGTAGAACGGTTGGGCAGCCCCAGCATTTT
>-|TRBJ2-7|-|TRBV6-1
CASSVGPSMRGPLYEQYF
TGTGCCAGCAGTGTAGGCCCCTCGATGAGGGGCCCGTTGTACGAGCAGTACTTC
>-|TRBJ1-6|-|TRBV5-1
CASSLEFAGVNSPLHF
TGCGCCAGCAGCTTGGAGTTTGCAGGGGTAAATTCACCCCTCCACTTT
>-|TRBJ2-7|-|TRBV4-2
CASSQRGSVGVDEQYF
TGTGCCAGCAGCCAACGCGGGTCCGTTGGGGTGGACGAGCAGTACTTC
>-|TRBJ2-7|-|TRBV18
CASSAVTGTFYEQYF
TGTGCCAGCTCAGCGGTGACAGGGACTTTCTACGAGCAGTACTTC
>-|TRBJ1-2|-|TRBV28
CASRRQRGYTF
TGTGCCAGCAGGCGACAGAGGGGCTACACCTTC
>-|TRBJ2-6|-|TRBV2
CASSEQAGANVLTF
TGTGCCAGCAGTGAACAGGCTGGGGCCAACGTCCTGACTTTC
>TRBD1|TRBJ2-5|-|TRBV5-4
CASTEKQGEETQYF
TGTGCCAGCACCGAGAAACAGGGGGAAGAGACCCAGTACTTC
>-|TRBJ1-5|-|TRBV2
CASSSNEGSQPQHF
TGTGCCAGCAGTAGTAACGAAGGAAGTCAGCCCCAGCATTTT
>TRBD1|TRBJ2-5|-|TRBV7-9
CASSGQGFETQYF
TGTGCCAGCAGCGGACAGGGTTTCGAGACCCAGTACTTC
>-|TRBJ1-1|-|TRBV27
CASSLSRGWTEAFF
TGTGCCAGCAGTTTGAGTAGGGGTTGGACTGAAGCTTTCTTT
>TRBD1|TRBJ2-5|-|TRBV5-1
CASSTGQGGQETQYF
TGCGCCAGCAGCACTGGACAGGGAGGACAAGAGACCCAGTACTTC
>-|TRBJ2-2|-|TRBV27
CATSLSVTGRTGELFF
TGTGCCACCAGTTTATCCGTGACAGGACGGACCGGGGAGCTGTTTTTT
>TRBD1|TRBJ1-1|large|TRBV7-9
CASSFPGDREKAFF
TGTGCCAGCAGCTTCCCAGGGGACAGGGAAAAAGCTTTCTTT
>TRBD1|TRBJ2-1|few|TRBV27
CASSRRDSYNEQFF
TGTGCCAGCAGCCGTCGGGACAGCTACAATGAGCAGTTCTTC
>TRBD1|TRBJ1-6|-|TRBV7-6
CASSLLRPTGRGGYNSPLHF
TGTGCCAGCAGCTTGCTGCGGCCGACAGGGAGGGGGGGATATAATTCACCCCTCCACTTT
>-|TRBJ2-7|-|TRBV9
CASSVGIGTHEQYF
TGTGCCAGCAGCGTAGGCATAGGCACACACGAGCAGTACTTC
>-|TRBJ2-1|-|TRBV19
CASSKPGRLVSYNEQFF
TGTGCCAGTAGTAAGCCGGGACGCCTCGTTTCCTACAATGAGCAGTTCTTC
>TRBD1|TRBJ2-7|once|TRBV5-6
CASSWGQGAYEQYF
TGTGCCAGCAGCTGGGGACAGGGGGCCTACGAGCAGTACTTC
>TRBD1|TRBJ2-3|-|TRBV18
CASSPGTGRTDTQYF
TGTGCCAGCTCACCCGGGACAGGCCGCACAGATACGCAGTATTTT
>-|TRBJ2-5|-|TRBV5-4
CASSLAETQYF
TGTGCCAGCAGCTTGGCGGAGACCCAGTACTTC
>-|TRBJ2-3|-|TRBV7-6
CASSFSWGRDTDTQYF
TGTGCCAGCAGCTTCTCTTGGGGCAGGGACACAGATACGCAGTATTTT
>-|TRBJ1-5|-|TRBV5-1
CASSLGDRFNQPQHF
TGCGCCAGCAGCTTAGGTGACAGGTTCAATCAGCCCCAGCATTTT
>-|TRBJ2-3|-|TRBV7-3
CASSPGAGTQYF
TGTGCCAGCAGCCCAGGAGCGGGCACGCAGTATTTT
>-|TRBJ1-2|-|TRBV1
CTSSEHTLRNVDYGYTF
TGCACCAGCAGTGAACACACACTTCGGAACGTCGACTATGGCTACACCTTC
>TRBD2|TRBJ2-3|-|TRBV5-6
CASRTSGGPNTQYF
TGTGCCAGCAGGACTAGCGGGGGCCCTAATACGCAGTATTTT
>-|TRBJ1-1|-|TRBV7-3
CASSLMGGALNTEAFF
TGTGCCAGCAGCTTAATGGGAGGGGCTCTGAACACTGAAGCTTTCTTT
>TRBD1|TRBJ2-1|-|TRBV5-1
CASRLGQPSNEQFF
TGCGCCAGCAGGCTGGGACAGCCTAGCAATGAGCAGTTCTTC
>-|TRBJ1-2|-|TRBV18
CASSPSVDRSGGYTF
TGTGCCAGCTCACCATCTGTAGACAGGTCGGGCGGCTACACCTTC
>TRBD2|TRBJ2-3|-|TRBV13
CASSLGAGLATTDTQYF
TGTGCCAGCAGCTTGGGCGCGGGACTAGCGACGACAGATACGCAGTATTTT
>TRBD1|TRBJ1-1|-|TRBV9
CASSGAQGATDQTVNTEAFF
TGTGCCAGCAGCGGAGCACAGGGGGCGACGGATCAAACTGTGAACACTGAAGCTTTCTTT
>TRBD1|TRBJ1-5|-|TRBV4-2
CASSQARTGGSDQPQHF
TGTGCCAGCAGCCAAGCCCGGACAGGGGGCTCCGATCAGCCCCAGCATTTT
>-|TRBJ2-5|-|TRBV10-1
CASSAEQFQETQYF
TGCGCCAGCAGTGCGGAGCAGTTCCAAGAGACCCAGTACTTC
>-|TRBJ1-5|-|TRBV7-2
CASSSHQNQPQHF
TGTGCCAGCAGCTCCCATCAGAATCAGCCCCAGCATTTT
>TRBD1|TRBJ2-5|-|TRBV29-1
CSAGDRSQETQYF
TGCAGCGCCGGGGACAGATCCCAAGAGACCCAGTACTTC
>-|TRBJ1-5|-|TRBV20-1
CSAGAWLQHF
TGCAGTGCCGGGGCGTGGCTCCAGCATTTT
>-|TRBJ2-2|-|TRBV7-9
CASSLISRGNTGELFF
TGTGCCAGCAGCTTAATCTCCAGGGGGAACACCGGGGAGCTGTTTTTT
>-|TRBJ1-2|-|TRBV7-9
CASSPGTQYGYTF
TGTGCCAGCAGCCCCGGGACTCAGTATGGCTACACCTTC
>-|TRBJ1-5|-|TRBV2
CASSGERSQPQHF
TGTGCCAGCAGTGGAGAGCGGAGTCAGCCCCAGCATTTT
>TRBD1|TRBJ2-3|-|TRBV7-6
CASSRGQGHTDTQYF
TGTGCCAGCAGCCGGGGACAGGGTCACACAGATACGCAGTATTTT
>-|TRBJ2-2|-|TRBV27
CASTSKGRMGWTGELFF
TGTGCCAGCACGTCGAAGGGCCGGATGGGTTGGACCGGGGAGCTGTTTTTT
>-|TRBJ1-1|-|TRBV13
CASSPQENTEAFF
TGTGCCAGCAGTCCCCAGGAGAACACTGAAGCTTTCTTT
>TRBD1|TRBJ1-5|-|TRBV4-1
CASSSAGARGRNQPQHF
TGCGCCAGCAGCTCCGCAGGGGCCAGGGGGCGAAATCAGCCCCAGCATTTT
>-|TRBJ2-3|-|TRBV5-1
CASSLGGKTGTDTQYF
TGCGCCAGCAGCTTGGGGGGGAAGACAGGCACAGATACGCAGTATTTT
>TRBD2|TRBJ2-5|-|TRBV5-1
CASTFGGARETQYF
TGCGCCAGCACCTTCGGGGGGGCCAGAGAGACCCAGTACTTC
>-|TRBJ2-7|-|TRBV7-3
CASSLLGSSYEQYF
TGTGCCAGCAGCTTATTAGGGAGCTCCTACGAGCAGTACTTC
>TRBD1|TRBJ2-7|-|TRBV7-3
CASSSGQENEQYF
TGTGCCAGCAGCTCAGGACAGGAAAACGAGCAGTACTTC
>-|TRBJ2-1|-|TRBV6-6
CASSPSYNEQFF
TGTGCCAGCAGTCCCTCTTACAATGAGCAGTTCTTC
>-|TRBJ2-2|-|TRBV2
CASRGARVNTGELFF
TGTGCCAGCAGAGGCGCCAGGGTGAACACCGGGGAGCTGTTTTTT
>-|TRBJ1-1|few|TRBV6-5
CASSYGDTEAFF
TGTGCCAGCAGTTACGGGGACACTGAAGCTTTCTTT
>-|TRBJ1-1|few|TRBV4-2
CASSLSGGGTEAFF
TGTGCCAGCAGCCTAAGTGGGGGCGGCACTGAAGCTTTCTTT